A selection of T cell receptor beta chains follows, all from one sample in a study of shared clonotypes between healthy human individuals. The data were produced by immunoSEQ multiplex PCR, yet TCRdb's version contains in-frame clones alone and is incomplete. The sample records about 1.5 million clones, nearly 99% being singletons. Material for sequencing was naive CD4+ T cells sorted from blood. Source of these receptors: a man aged 30 to 45 in good health. CDR3s include the opening cysteine and the closing phenylalanine or tryptophan. A D gene is named only where the DNA matches it firmly.

V gene	D gene	J gene	CDR3 DNA	CDR3 protein
TRBV11-3	NA	TRBJ2-7	TGTGCCAGCAGCCCCGGCAGCTCCTACGAGCAGTACTTC	CASSPGSSYEQYF
TRBV10-3	NA	TRBJ1-5	TGTGCCATCAGTGAGTCTCGGGGTTTTACTCAGCCCCAGCATTTT	CAISESRGFTQPQHF
TRBV7-9	NA	TRBJ2-1	TGTGCCAGCAGCTTAAGGGCAGCATGGGGGAATGAGCAGTTCTTC	CASSLRAAWGNEQFF
TRBV5-1	NA	TRBJ2-1	TGCGCCAGCGCCTGGGGTGGGGGTAACAATGAGCAGTTCTTC	CASAWGGGNNEQFF
TRBV7-6	NA	TRBJ2-7	TGTGCCAGCAGCTTAGTCCGCGGTAGCTCCTACGAGCAGTACTTC	CASSLVRGSSYEQYF
TRBV5-4	NA	TRBJ1-2	TGTGCCAGCAGCTTTGCCGGAACTAACTATGGCTACACCTTC	CASSFAGTNYGYTF
TRBV18	NA	TRBJ2-1	TGTGCCAGCTCACAAAGAGACTCCCTAGGGGCCAATGAGCAGTTCTTC	CASSQRDSLGANEQFF
TRBV18	NA	TRBJ1-5	TGTGCCAGCTCACCATCGTCGGGGTCTGGTCAGCCCCAGCATTTT	CASSPSSGSGQPQHF
TRBV18	NA	TRBJ1-3	TGTGCCAGCTCACCTTCGGGAGCCCCCGGAAACACCATATATTTT	CASSPSGAPGNTIYF
TRBV5-1	TRBD2	TRBJ2-7	TGCGCCAGCAGCTCACTAGCGGGGGTGTACGAGCAGTACTTC	CASSSLAGVYEQYF
TRBV5-6	TRBD1	TRBJ1-4	TGTGCCAGCAGCTTGGGCTTTCCCGGGACAGTAACTAATGAAAAACTGTTTTTT	CASSLGFPGTVTNEKLFF